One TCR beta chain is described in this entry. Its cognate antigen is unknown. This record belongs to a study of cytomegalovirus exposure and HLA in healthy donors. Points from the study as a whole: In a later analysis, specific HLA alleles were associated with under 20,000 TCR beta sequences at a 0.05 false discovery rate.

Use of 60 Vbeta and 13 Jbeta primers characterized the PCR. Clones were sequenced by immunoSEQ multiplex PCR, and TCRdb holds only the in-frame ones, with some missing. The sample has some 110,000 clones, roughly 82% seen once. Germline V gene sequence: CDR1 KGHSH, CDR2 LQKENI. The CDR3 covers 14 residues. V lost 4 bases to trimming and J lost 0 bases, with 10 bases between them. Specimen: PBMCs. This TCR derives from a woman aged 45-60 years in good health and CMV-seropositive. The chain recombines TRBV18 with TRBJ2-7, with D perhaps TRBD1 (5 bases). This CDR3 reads CASSLGATSYEQYF. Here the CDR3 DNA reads TGTGCCAGCTCACTAGGGGCCACCTCCTACGAGCAGTACTTC.